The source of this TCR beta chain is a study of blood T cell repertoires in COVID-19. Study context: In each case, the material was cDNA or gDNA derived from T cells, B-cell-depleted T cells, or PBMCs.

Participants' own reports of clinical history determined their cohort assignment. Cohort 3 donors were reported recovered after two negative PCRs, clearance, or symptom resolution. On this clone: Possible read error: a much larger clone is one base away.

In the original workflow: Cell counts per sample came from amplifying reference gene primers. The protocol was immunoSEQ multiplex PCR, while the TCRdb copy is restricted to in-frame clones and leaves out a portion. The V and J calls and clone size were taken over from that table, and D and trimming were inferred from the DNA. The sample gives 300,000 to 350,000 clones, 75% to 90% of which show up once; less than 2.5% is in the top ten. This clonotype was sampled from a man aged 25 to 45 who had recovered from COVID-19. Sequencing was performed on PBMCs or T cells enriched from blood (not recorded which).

The CDR3 region is CASSYGTGTTEAFF. The CDR3 DNA sequence: TGTGCCAGCAGTTACGGGACAGGGACCACTGAAGCTTTCTTT. The V call is TRBV6-5, the J call TRBJ1-1; 9 nucleotides line up with TRBD1. CDR3 length: 14 amino acids. J lost 4 bases, V lost 2 bases, and 2 bases had no gene match. CDR1 and CDR2 from the germline V gene are MNHEY and SVGAGI.